This T cell receptor beta chain was observed in a study of T-cell memory formation after mild COVID-19. V lost 2 bases, J lost 3 bases, and 14 bases lay in between. CDR3 length equals 15 residues. Per the germline V gene, CDR1 is GTSNPN and CDR2 is SVGIG (reference sequence). TCRdb called the 5' RACE reads again in MiXCR, with one record for every CDR3 protein. This table has 450,000 to 650,000 distinct CDR3 sequences, 15% to 20% appearing once. The receptor comes from an adult woman who had mild COVID-19 (a few samples of this study predate the infection). Cell type and time point are not known. This chain connects TRBV30 to TRBJ2-1; perhaps TRBD2 as D (5 bases). The source material was PBMCs or a T cell subset sorted from them (not recorded which). CDR3 in DNA: TGTGCCTGGAGTTCGCCAGCGGCTATCTACAATGAGCAGTTCTTC. This codes for CAWSSPAAIYNEQFF.